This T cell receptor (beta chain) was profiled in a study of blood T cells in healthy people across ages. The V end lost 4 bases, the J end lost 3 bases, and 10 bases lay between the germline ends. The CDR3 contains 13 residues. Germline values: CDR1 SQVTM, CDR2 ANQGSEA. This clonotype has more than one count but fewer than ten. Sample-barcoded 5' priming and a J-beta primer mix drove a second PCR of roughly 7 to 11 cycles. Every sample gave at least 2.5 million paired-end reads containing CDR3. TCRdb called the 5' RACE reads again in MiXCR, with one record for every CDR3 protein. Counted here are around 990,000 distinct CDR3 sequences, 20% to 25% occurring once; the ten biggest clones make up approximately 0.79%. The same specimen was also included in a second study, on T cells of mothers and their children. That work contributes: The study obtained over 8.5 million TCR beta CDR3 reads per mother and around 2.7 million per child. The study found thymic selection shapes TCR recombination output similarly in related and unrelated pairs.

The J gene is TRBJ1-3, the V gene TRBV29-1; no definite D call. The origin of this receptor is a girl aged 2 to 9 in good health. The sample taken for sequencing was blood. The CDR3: CSVVGRFGNTIYF. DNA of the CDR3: TGCAGCGTTGTAGGGCGTTTTGGAAACACCATATATTTT.